Presented here are 2 T cell receptor beta chains from one specimen sequenced in a study of shared clonotypes between healthy human individuals. Some clones are missing from TCRdb's copy, which holds only in-frame ones; the method was immunoSEQ multiplex PCR. The data hold roughly 96,000 clones, with less than 60% observed a single time. Sequenced: PBMCs. The receptor set was obtained from a woman aged 40 to 49 in good health. Some clones in this sample may be carry-over from other donors' samples.

This clone was counted ten times or more. This chain uses TRBV28 with TRBJ2-5, with 16 bases identical to TRBD2. In germline, CDR1 is MDHEN, CDR2 SYDVKM. J gave up 5 bases and V 6 bases, and 9 bases lay outside the gene matches. The CDR3 runs to 17 residues. This CDR3 is CASSPGTSGREWETQYF. The CDR3 nucleotides read TGTGCCAGCAGCCCGGGGACTAGCGGGAGGGAATGGGAGACCCAGTACTTC. Full variable domain (rest looked up from reference TRBV28 and TRBJ2-5): DVKVTQSSRYLVKRTGEKVFLECVQDMDHENMFWYRQDPGLGLRLIYFSYDVKMKEKGDIPEGYSVSREKKERFSLILESASTNQTSMYLCASSPGTSGREWETQYFGPGTRLLVL.

The rearrangement uses TRBV7-8 and TRBJ2-7, with a possible D match to TRBD1 (6 bases). Germline CDR1 SGHVS, CDR2 FQNEAQ. The V gene lost 1 base and the J gene lost 3 bases, with 22 bases spanning the gap. The CDR3 covers 18 residues. The CDR3 nucleotides read TGTGCCAGCAGCTTAGTTGGGGGTAGGGGGTCCTTTTACTACGAGCAGTACTTC. This translates into CASSLVGGRGSFYYEQYF.